Following are 20 T cell receptor beta chains from one sample sequenced in a study of cytomegalovirus exposure and HLA in healthy donors. PCR was performed using 60 Vbeta and 13 Jbeta primers. Libraries were prepared by immunoSEQ multiplex PCR; TCRdb keeps only in-frame clonotypes and omits some of them. The sample lists 100,000 to 120,000 clones, around 80% seen once, with 7.5% to 9% in the top ten. The sequencing input was PBMCs. The receptors were gathered from a man aged 35 to 55 in good health and CMV-seropositive.

The chain employs TRBV5-4 and TRBJ2-7, with 7 bases that match TRBD1. Germline CDR1 and CDR2: SGHNT and YYREEE (reference sequence). The CDR3 is made up of 15 amino acids. V shed 4 bases, J shed 2 bases, and the junction held 9 bases outside the gene matches. In DNA, the CDR3 is TGTGCCAGCAGCCCCTCCGGGACAGAGACCTACGAGCAGTACTTC. Translated: CASSPSGTETYEQYF.

The gene calls are TRBV30 and TRBJ2-5, with TRBD1 as a possible D gene (5 bases). The germline V gene has CDR1 GTSNPN and CDR2 SVGIG (reference sequence). The CDR3 runs to 15 residues. V was trimmed by 2 bases and J by 1 base, leaving 14 bases between them. The CDR3 loop is CAWSPFAGLQETQYF. CDR3 nucleotide sequence: TGTGCCTGGAGTCCTTTTGCAGGGCTCCAAGAGACCCAGTACTTC.

The rearrangement uses TRBV2 and TRBJ2-1, with D maybe TRBD1 (6 bases). Per germline, CDR1 SNHLY and CDR2 FYNNEI. The V gene lost 4 bases and the J gene lost 14 bases, with 21 bases spanning the gap. This CDR3 contains 14 residues. CDR3 protein: CASSASTLQGEEFF. The CDR3 DNA reads TGTGCCAGCAGTGCGAGTACCCTACAGGGAGAGGAGTTCTTC.

The rearrangement joins TRBV29-1 to TRBJ2-5; D perhaps matches TRBD2 (5 bases). This CDR3 region has 11 residues. The germline V and J ends were trimmed by 5 bases and 7 bases, with 11 bases remaining between them. In germline, CDR1 is SQVTM, CDR2 ANQGSEA. The CDR3 loop is CSVRTVWTQYF. The CDR3 bases are TGCAGCGTTCGGACTGTGTGGACCCAGTACTTC.

The V and J genes are TRBV28 and TRBJ1-1, with D possibly matching TRBD1 (5 bases). V was pared by 1 base and J by 3 bases, with 12 bases between. The germline V gene encodes CDR1 MDHEN and CDR2 SYDVKM. The CDR3 covers 15 residues. The CDR3 spells CASSLSGEGDTEAFF. The CDR3, as DNA: TGTGCCAGCAGTTTATCGGGGGAAGGGGACACTGAAGCTTTCTTT. Full variable domain (missing parts from reference TRBV28 and TRBJ1-1): DVKVTQSSRYLVKRTGEKVFLECVQDMDHENMFWYRQDPGLGLRLIYFSYDVKMKEKGDIPEGYSVSREKKERFSLILESASTNQTSMYLCASSLSGEGDTEAFFGQGTRLTVV.

V is TRBV19 and J is TRBJ2-7, with 8 bases aligning to TRBD1. The CDR3 is made up of 14 amino acids. Trimming at V came to 7 bases and at J to 5 bases, leaving 10 bases not matched to a gene. Germline lookup yields CDR1 LNHDA and CDR2 SQIVND (reference sequence). CDR3 nucleotides: TGTGCCAGTAACAATATTGGACAGGGTAACGAGCAGTACTTC. Amino acid sequence: CASNNIGQGNEQYF. Using reference TRBV19 and TRBJ2-7 for the parts outside the CDR3, the full variable domain is DGGITQSPKYLFRKEGQNVTLSCEQNLNHDAMYWYRQDPGQGLRLIYYSQIVNDFQKGDIAEGYSVSREKKESFPLTVTSAQKNPTAFYLCASNNIGQGNEQYFGPGTRLTVT.

This clone has a handful of counts. This chain joins TRBV7-2 and TRBJ2-5, with D perhaps TRBD1 (5 bases). The length of the CDR3 is 16 residues. Between the trimmed V and J ends, which lost 5 bases and 7 bases, there was a span of 23 bases. In germline, CDR1 is SGHTA, CDR2 FQGNSA. CDR3 in amino acids: CASSPGRSGHFGTQYF. The DNA for the CDR3 is TGTGCCAGCAGCCCGGGTCGGTCAGGGCACTTTGGGACCCAGTACTTC.

This clone appeared once. This chain connects TRBV2 to TRBJ2-1, with a weak D call TRBD2 (5 bases). V was trimmed by 6 bases and J by 5 bases, leaving 17 bases between them. The germline gives CDR1 SNHLY, CDR2 FYNNEI. This CDR3 has 15 amino acids. CDR3 bases: TGTGCCAGCAGAGCCGAGGGCGAACGGAACAATGAGCAGTTCTTC. It yields the protein CASRAEGERNNEQFF.

Points on this clone: Mismatch with germline at one junction end may stem from a read error. The sample has other DNA sequences that encode this CDR3 too. The V gene is TRBV9, the J gene TRBJ1-1, with D uncertain. CDR1 and CDR2 from the germline V gene are SGDLS and YYNGEE. This CDR3 has 15 residues. The CDR3 DNA reads as TGTGCCAGCAGCGTCGACACCTTACCGAACACTGAAGCCTTCTTT. Amino acids: CASSVDTLPNTEAFF.

This clone was picked up one time. The V gene is TRBV7-2, the J gene TRBJ1-2, with 8 bases identical to TRBD1. The V gene's germline CDR1 is SGHTA and CDR2 FQGNSA. Trimming cost V 4 bases and J 4 bases; bases outside gene matches: 5. The CDR3 runs 14 residues. CDR3 bases: TGTGCCAGCAGCTCGGGACAGGTCGGCTATGGCTACACCTTC. Protein sequence: CASSSGQVGYGYTF.

The chain employs TRBV15 and TRBJ2-1, with 11 bases lining up with TRBD1. Trimming cost V 0 bases and J 7 bases; bases outside gene matches: 8. The CDR3 extends over 17 amino acids. Germline lookup yields CDR1 LNHNV and CDR2 YYDKDF (reference sequence). The CDR3 region is CATSRDLGQGGRNEQFF. For the CDR3, the DNA is TGTGCCACCAGCAGAGATCTGGGACAGGGGGGTCGGAATGAGCAGTTCTTC.

J is TRBJ2-5 and V is TRBV2; no firm D call. The CDR3 has 13 amino acids. V shed 6 bases and J shed 1 base, with 9 bases lying between them. Germline CDR1 is SNHLY and CDR2 is FYNNEI. The CDR3 reads CASRGEIQETQYF. For the CDR3, the DNA is TGTGCCAGCAGAGGAGAAATCCAAGAGACCCAGTACTTC. Using reference TRBV2 and TRBJ2-5 for the parts outside the CDR3, the full variable domain is EPEVTQTPSHQVTQMGQEVILRCVPISNHLYFYWYRQILGQKVEFLVSFYNNEISEKSEIFDDQFSVERPDGSNFTLKIRSTKLEDSAMYFCASRGEIQETQYFGPGTRLLVL.

The V gene is TRBV6-4, the J gene TRBJ1-2, with 7 bases aligning to TRBD1. The CDR3 extends over 14 amino acids. The junction had 4 bases not matched to a gene; V was cut back by 6 bases and J by 0 bases. CDR1 and CDR2 from the germline V gene are MRHNA and SNTAGT. The CDR3 is CASRPGGANYGYTF. The CDR3 DNA sequence: TGTGCCAGCAGGCCAGGGGGTGCTAACTATGGCTACACCTTC.

The chain carries TRBV28 and TRBJ1-5; 10 bases match TRBD1. The trim removed 6 bases at V and 2 bases at J, leaving 4 bases unmatched. This CDR3 contains 15 residues. Germline V gene lookup returns CDR1 MDHEN and CDR2 SYDVKM. The CDR3 coding sequence is TGTGCCAGCAGACGACAGGGGGCGGGCAATCAGCCCCAGCATTTT. Encoded protein: CASRRQGAGNQPQHF.

Worth noting for this clone: Sequence at one end of the junction differs from germline and may be a read error. The chain combines TRBV7-9 with TRBJ1-2; D is possibly TRBD1 (6 bases). Per the germline V gene, CDR1 is SEHNR and CDR2 is FQNEAQ (reference sequence). This CDR3 is 18 amino acids long. In DNA, the CDR3 is TGTTCCAGCAGCTTAGGAGGGGTGGGACACCAGATTAACTATGGCTACACCTTC. It encodes CSSSLGGVGHQINYGYTF.

The chain recombines TRBV27 with TRBJ2-7; TRBD1 aligns across 7 bases. CDR1 MNHEY and CDR2 SMNVEV come from the germline V gene (reference sequence). V dropped 5 bases and J dropped 7; count of bases not matched to a gene: 11. The CDR3 has 14 residues. CDR3 region: CASSPRGQSREQYF. The CDR3 DNA reads TGTGCCAGCAGTCCCCGGGGACAGTCGCGGGAGCAGTACTTC.

J is TRBJ1-5 and V is TRBV6-1, with D unclear. The germline gives CDR1 MNHNS, CDR2 SASEGT. The V gene lost 3 bases and the J gene lost 1 base, with 7 bases spanning the gap. The CDR3 is made up of 14 amino acids. The CDR3 DNA reads as TGTGCCAGCAGTGATAGGAGGAGCAATCAGCCCCAGCATTTT. Its protein product is CASSDRRSNQPQHF.

The chain combines TRBV18 with TRBJ2-7, with 8 bases lining up with TRBD1. The CDR3 extends over 14 amino acids. Germline-derived CDR1 and CDR2 are KGHSH and LQKENI. Unmatched junction bases numbered 1, after V lost 0 bases and J lost 3 bases. In nucleotides, the CDR3 is TGTGCCAGCTCACCACCCGGACAGGGCTACGAGCAGTACTTC. Its protein is CASSPPGQGYEQYF.

This clone was seen a handful of times. The J gene is TRBJ2-2, the V gene TRBV7-3, with 7 bases matching TRBD2. Trimming removed 3 bases from V and 6 bases from J; junction bases left unmatched: 4. Looked up from germline, CDR1 is SGHTA and CDR2 is FQGTGA. The CDR3 totals 14 residues. The CDR3 DNA follows: TGTGCCAGCAGCTTGGCGGGGGTTTCCGGGGAGCTGTTTTTT. It specifies CASSLAGVSGELFF.

CDR3 sequence: CASSRPGTGGIYGYTF. The CDR3 DNA sequence: TGTGCCAGCAGCCGACCCGGGACAGGGGGCATCTATGGCTACACCTTC. The rearrangement uses TRBV28 and TRBJ1-2; 12 bases agree with TRBD1. Germline trimming cut 6 bases from V and 4 bases from J; bases unmatched to any gene: 9. Germline CDR1 MDHEN, CDR2 SYDVKM. The CDR3 covers 16 residues.